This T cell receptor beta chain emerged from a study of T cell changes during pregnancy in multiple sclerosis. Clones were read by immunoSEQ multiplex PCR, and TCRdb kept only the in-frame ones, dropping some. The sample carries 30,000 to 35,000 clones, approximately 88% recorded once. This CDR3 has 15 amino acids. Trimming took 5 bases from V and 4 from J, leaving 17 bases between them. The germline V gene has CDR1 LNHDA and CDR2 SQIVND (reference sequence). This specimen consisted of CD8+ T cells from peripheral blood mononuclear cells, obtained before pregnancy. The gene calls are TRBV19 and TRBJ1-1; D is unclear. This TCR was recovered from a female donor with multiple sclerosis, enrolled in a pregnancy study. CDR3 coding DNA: TGTGCCAGTAGTTGGGCAGGAGGATGGGGCACTGAAGCTTTCTTT. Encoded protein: CASSWAGGWGTEAFF.